The 30 T cell receptor beta chains below were found in one sample sequenced in a study of T-cell reconstitution after alpha-beta-depleted transplantation in children. Using unique molecular identifiers, the investigators prepared the TCRbeta library. Using its own MiXCR run on the PCR reads, TCRdb lists one record per CDR3 protein. The repertoire holds about 280,000 distinct CDR3 sequences, with approximately 10% as singletons. Sequencing was performed on peripheral blood, taken 180 days after TCRalphabeta/CD19-depleted stem cell transplant. The source is a male patient between 2 and 15 years old who had a stem cell transplant for chronic granulomatous disease, so the T cells may come from the graft donor.

CDR3 in DNA: TGCGCCAGCAGCTTGGGACAGTATGAGCAGTTCTTC. Protein sequence: CASSLGQYEQFF. The chain employs TRBV5-1 and TRBJ2-1; tentatively, D is TRBD1 (5 bases). The length of the CDR3 is 12 residues. Trimming pared 0 bases from V and 8 bases from J, leaving 6 bases between. CDR1 and CDR2 (germline): SGHRS, YFSETQ.

This clonotype came up many times. The gene calls are TRBV9 and TRBJ2-3; perhaps TRBD2 as D (6 bases). The germline V and J ends were trimmed by 0 bases and 2 bases, with 10 bases remaining between them. The CDR3 runs 15 residues. Germline assignment: CDR1 SGDLS and CDR2 YYNGEE. CDR3: CASSVAEGNTDTQYF. DNA for the CDR3: TGTGCCAGCAGCGTAGCGGAGGGGAACACAGATACGCAGTATTTT. Full variable domain (rest looked up from reference TRBV9 and TRBJ2-3): DSGVTQTPKHLITATGQRVTLRCSPRSGDLSVYWYQQSLDQGLQFLIQYYNGEERAKGNILERFSAQQFPDLHSELNLSSLELGDSALYFCASSVAEGNTDTQYFGPGTRLTVL.

This clonotype was seen only a few times. In DNA, the CDR3 is TGTGCCAGCAGCCAAGAGGAGGGACAGTTGCAAGAGACCCAGTACTTC. This codes for CASSQEEGQLQETQYF. The gene calls are TRBV3-1 and TRBJ2-5; D perhaps matches TRBD1 (7 bases). With 0 bases removed from V and 2 bases from J, the gap between germline ends came to 13 bases. The length of the CDR3 is 16 residues. CDR1 is LGHDT, CDR2 YNNKEL, per germline (reference sequence).

Ten or more counts support this clonotype. The chain couples TRBV28 to TRBJ2-2; 8 bases map to TRBD2. Trimming removed 7 bases from V and 5 bases from J; junction bases left unmatched: 6. The CDR3 has 14 amino acids. Looked up from germline, CDR1 is MDHEN and CDR2 is SYDVKM. CDR3 nucleotide sequence: TGTGCCAGCAATCGGGGGGGTCGAACCGGGGAGCTGTTTTTT. Encoded protein: CASNRGGRTGELFF.

This clonotype has ten or more counts. The V and J genes are TRBV5-1 and TRBJ2-5, with D tentatively TRBD2 (7 bases). The CDR3 contains 15 residues. Germline V lookup: CDR1 SGHRS, CDR2 YFSETQ. V was shortened by 1 base and J by 3 bases, with 13 bases between the two germline ends. In DNA form, the CDR3 reads TGCGCCAGCAGCTTGATACAAGGGGGGGAAGAGACCCAGTACTTC. Its translation: CASSLIQGGEETQYF.

This clonotype was picked up many times. This chain uses TRBV28 with TRBJ2-7, with a possible D match to TRBD2 (6 bases). Germline CDR1 MDHEN, CDR2 SYDVKM. Trimming cost V 7 bases and J 1 base, with 17 bases left between them. The CDR3 is 15 residues long. This chain's CDR3 is CASTLRGVRSYEQYF. The CDR3 coding sequence is TGTGCCAGCACCTTGCGGGGTGTGAGGTCCTACGAGCAGTACTTC. The full variable domain, with the rest looked up from reference TRBV28 and TRBJ2-7, is DVKVTQSSRYLVKRTGEKVFLECVQDMDHENMFWYRQDPGLGLRLIYFSYDVKMKEKGDIPEGYSVSREKKERFSLILESASTNQTSMYLCASTLRGVRSYEQYFGPGTRLTVT.

In its sample, this clonotype was seen many times. The chain has TRBV29-1 and TRBJ2-3; D is possibly TRBD2 (5 bases). V was pared by 6 bases and J by 1 base, with 11 bases between. Germline CDR1 and CDR2: SQVTM and ANQGSEA. The CDR3 is 13 residues long. The CDR3 nucleotides read TGCAGCGTCGGCCCGAGGGGCACAGATACGCAGTATTTT. As protein: CSVGPRGTDTQYF.

This clonotype was observed a handful of times. This rearrangement joins TRBV28 to TRBJ1-4; no clear D gene. There are 16 residues in the CDR3. Germline CDR1 reads MDHEN; CDR2 reads SYDVKM. V lost 4 bases and J 0 bases, leaving 12 bases between the germline ends. CDR3 in amino acids: CASSYITRSTNEKLFF. The CDR3 coding sequence is TGTGCCAGCAGTTACATTACACGATCAACTAATGAAAAACTGTTTTTT.

A word on this clonotype: The junction does not match germline at one end; this may be a read error. The gene calls are TRBV27 and TRBJ1-1; D is undetermined. The CDR3 consists of 16 residues. Per the germline V gene, CDR1 is MNHEY and CDR2 is SMNVEV (reference sequence). The CDR3: CASTLLGIKAYSEAFF. CDR3 DNA sequence: TGTGCCAGCACTTTATTGGGGATCAAGGCCTACTCTGAAGCTTTCTTT.

This clonotype has just a few counts. The chain combines TRBV20-1 with TRBJ2-2; unclear D gene. Germline V gene sequence: CDR1 DFQATT, CDR2 SNEGSKA (reference sequence). CDR3 length: 14 amino acids. The V and J ends lost 2 bases and 3 bases respectively, with 10 bases between them. The CDR3 loop reads CSARQSEHTGELFF. In DNA form, the CDR3 reads TGCAGTGCTAGACAGAGCGAGCACACCGGGGAGCTGTTTTTT.

This clonotype occurred many times. This sequence joins TRBV9 and TRBJ1-1; tentative D call: TRBD1 (5 bases). The CDR3 has 16 amino acids. CDR1 and CDR2 (germline): SGDLS, YYNGEE. The germline V and J ends were trimmed by 0 bases and 0 bases, with 12 bases remaining between them. The DNA of the CDR3 is TGTGCCAGCAGCGTAGGGGGCGGCAGCTTGAACACTGAAGCTTTCTTT. Amino acids: CASSVGGGSLNTEAFF.

This clonotype was seen repeatedly, ten times or more. V is TRBV19 and J is TRBJ1-1, with D hard to call. In germline, CDR1 is LNHDA, CDR2 SQIVND (reference sequence). V dropped 5 bases and J dropped 0 bases, with 7 bases sitting between them. The CDR3 is 13 residues long. CDR3 residues: CASSFLLNTEAFF. The CDR3 DNA reads as TGTGCCAGTAGTTTTCTGCTGAACACTGAAGCTTTCTTT. Filled out from reference TRBV19 and TRBJ1-1, the complete variable domain reads DGGITQSPKYLFRKEGQNVTLSCEQNLNHDAMYWYRQDPGQGLRLIYYSQIVNDFQKGDIAEGYSVSREKKESFPLTVTSAQKNPTAFYLCASSFLLNTEAFFGQGTRLTVV.

This clonotype showed up many times. The chain employs TRBV7-6 and TRBJ2-6, with D perhaps TRBD1 (6 bases). This CDR3 is 16 amino acids long. Germline V CDR1 and CDR2: SGHVS, FNYEAQ. With 3 bases removed from V and 0 bases from J, the gap between germline ends came to 9 bases. CDR3 residues: CASSFGQFSGANVLTF. The DNA for the CDR3 is TGTGCCAGCAGCTTCGGACAGTTCTCTGGGGCCAACGTCCTGACTTTC.

This clonotype was recorded many times. The rearrangement joins TRBV7-8 to TRBJ1-1, with TRBD1 matching 7 bases. The CDR3 runs to 14 residues. V shed 6 bases, J shed 7 bases, and the junction held 11 bases outside the gene matches. Germline CDR1 and CDR2: SGHVS and FQNEAQ. CDR3 sequence reads: CASSPRTGPLEAFF. DNA of the CDR3: TGTGCCAGCAGTCCGCGGACAGGCCCCCTTGAAGCTTTCTTT.

This clonotype was counted many times. The chain has TRBV5-6 and TRBJ2-2; 10 bases line up with TRBD1. Germline-derived CDR1 and CDR2 are SGHDT and YYEEEE. The CDR3 length is 15 residues. V lost 2 bases to trimming and J lost 6 bases; unmatched junction nucleotides: 4. CDR3 sequence (DNA): TGTGCCAGCAGCTTAGGGACAGGGGCCGCCGGGGAGCTGTTTTTT. Its translation: CASSLGTGAAGELFF.

This clonotype was seen at least ten times. This rearrangement joins TRBV7-2 to TRBJ2-7; 7 nucleotides agree with TRBD1. The CDR3 runs to 14 residues. Germline V lookup: CDR1 SGHTA, CDR2 FQGNSA. V shed 5 bases, J shed 4 bases, and the junction held 8 bases outside the gene matches. CDR3: CASSPNTGVYEQYF. The CDR3 DNA reads TGTGCCAGCAGCCCGAACACAGGGGTGTACGAGCAGTACTTC.

This clonotype was observed a handful of times. The chain couples TRBV18 to TRBJ2-5; D is unclear. The CDR3 is 13 residues long. CDR1 is KGHSH, CDR2 LQKENI, per germline. V was cut by 2 bases and J by 2 bases, with 6 bases left in between. CDR3: CASSPTNQETQYF. The CDR3 DNA reads TGTGCCAGCTCACCAACAAATCAAGAGACCCAGTACTTC.

This clonotype was found many times. This sequence joins TRBV10-1 and TRBJ2-1; D might be TRBD2 (6 bases). Per germline, CDR1 WNHNN and CDR2 SYGVQD (reference sequence). Trimming cost V 4 bases and J 1 base, with 11 bases left between them. The CDR3 totals 15 residues. In DNA, the CDR3 is TGCGCCAGCAGTGGAGCTAGCGCTTCCTACAATGAGCAGTTCTTC. It codes for CASSGASASYNEQFF.

About this clonotype: This may be a read error, as it is one base from a much larger clone. The rearrangement uses TRBV9 and TRBJ2-7; the D gene could be TRBD1 or TRBD2 (5 bases each). Germline lookup yields CDR1 SGDLS and CDR2 YYNGEE. The CDR3 is 14 residues long. The CDR3 protein is CASSAGQGGYERYF. CDR3 DNA sequence: TGTGCCAGCAGCGCCGGGCAGGGCGGGTACGAGCGGTACTTC.

The chain recombines TRBV14 with TRBJ2-7; D is possibly TRBD1 or TRBD2 (5 bases each). Germline values: CDR1 SGHDN, CDR2 FVKESK. Trimming shortened V by 4 bases and J by 1 base, and 23 bases separated the two germline ends. The CDR3 spans 18 residues. The DNA of the CDR3 is TGTGCCAGCAGCCCTTCCGGGACGTGGAGGAATTTTTCCTACGAGCAGTACTTC. Its protein is CASSPSGTWRNFSYEQYF.

Ten or more counts support this clonotype. The rearrangement uses TRBV18 and TRBJ2-7; D remains ambiguous. The ends were cut back, 0 bases at V and 5 bases at J, with 11 bases in the middle. The CDR3 contains 14 residues. Germline V gene data show CDR1 as KGHSH and CDR2 as LQKENI. CDR3 amino acids: CASSPPGPVDEQYF. The DNA of the CDR3 is TGTGCCAGCTCACCACCGGGCCCAGTAGACGAGCAGTACTTC.

This clonotype was seen ten or more times. The chain joins TRBV5-1 to TRBJ1-5, with D tentatively TRBD1 (5 bases). CDR1 is SGHRS, CDR2 YFSETQ, per germline. This CDR3 contains 18 residues. Trimming took off 4 bases at V and 0 bases at J, with 20 bases between the two ends. The CDR3 spells CASSKSAPSGGSNQPQHF. CDR3 DNA: TGCGCCAGCAGCAAATCAGCCCCGTCCGGGGGTAGCAATCAGCCCCAGCATTTT. Based on the CDR3 plus reference TRBV5-1 and TRBJ1-5, the full variable domain is KAGVTQTPRYLIKTRGQQVTLSCSPISGHRSVSWYQQTPGQGLQFLFEYFSETQRNKGNFPGRFSGRQFSNSRSEMNVSTLELGDSALYLCASSKSAPSGGSNQPQHFGDGTRLSIL.

This clonotype has ten or more counts. This CDR3 is CSARGGEENYGYTF. The DNA for the CDR3 is TGCAGTGCTAGAGGGGGGGAAGAAAACTATGGCTACACCTTC. The V call is TRBV20-1, the J call TRBJ1-2; weak D call: TRBD1 (5 bases). The CDR3 spans 14 residues. Germline V lookup: CDR1 DFQATT, CDR2 SNEGSKA (reference sequence). V lost 1 base, J lost 2 bases, and 11 bases lay in between.

Concerning this clonotype itself: Since a much larger clone is just one base distant, this may be a read error. The chain combines TRBV20-1 with TRBJ2-1; TRBD2 matches at 8 bases. Germline CDR1 DFQATT, CDR2 SNEGSKA (reference sequence). This CDR3 region has 15 residues. CDR3 coding DNA: TGCAGAGCTAAAGCGGGAGCTTTGTCCTACAATGAGCAGTTCTTC. Translation: CRAKAGALSYNEQFF.

The V call is TRBV6-5, the J call TRBJ2-5; perhaps D is TRBD1 or TRBD2 (5 bases each). The CDR3 totals 11 residues. Germline assignment: CDR1 MNHEY and CDR2 SVGAGI. V gave up 5 bases and J gave up 6 bases, with 7 bases separating them. Here the CDR3 DNA reads TGTGCCAGCAGTAGGGGACAGACCCAGTACTTC. Amino acid sequence: CASSRGQTQYF.

This clonotype was picked up many times. The V gene is TRBV7-2, the J gene TRBJ2-7, with D perhaps assigned TRBD1 or TRBD2 (7 bases each). Germline V lookup: CDR1 SGHTA, CDR2 FQGNSA. The CDR3 covers 13 residues. V was shortened by 8 bases and J by 2 bases, with 13 bases between the two germline ends. CDR3 amino acids: CASGRGPTYEQYF. The CDR3 DNA is TGTGCCAGCGGGAGGGGGCCCACCTACGAGCAGTACTTC. Complete variable domain (other parts from reference TRBV7-2 and TRBJ2-7): GAGVSQSPSNKVTEKGKDVELRCDPISGHTALYWYRQSLGQGLEFLIYFQGNSAPDKSGLPSDRFSAERTGGSVSTLTIQRTQQEDSAVYLCASGRGPTYEQYFGPGTRLTVT.

This clonotype was detected many times. The chain carries TRBV5-1 and TRBJ1-2, with 9 bases that match TRBD1. Germline loops: CDR1 SGHRS, CDR2 YFSETQ. The junction had 12 bases not matched to a gene; V was cut back by 3 bases and J by 6 bases. CDR3 length: 16 residues. The CDR3 protein is CASSSTGGLIGDGYTF. The CDR3 coding sequence is TGCGCCAGCAGCTCGACAGGGGGTCTTATAGGGGATGGCTACACCTTC.

This clonotype occurred many times. V usage is TRBV6-1 and J usage is TRBJ2-7; a possible D gene is TRBD1 (6 bases). This CDR3 is 14 amino acids long. The ends were cut back, 5 bases at V and 2 bases at J, with 13 bases in the middle. Germline values: CDR1 MNHNS, CDR2 SASEGT. As DNA, the CDR3 is TGTGCCAGCAGTCCATATGGACAGCCCTACGAGCAGTACTTC. This codes for CASSPYGQPYEQYF.

This clonotype showed up many times. The chain couples TRBV28 to TRBJ1-6; D ambiguous. V was clipped by 6 bases and J by 7 bases, with 13 bases between them. Germline V gives CDR1 MDHEN, CDR2 SYDVKM. This CDR3 has 14 amino acids. CDR3 DNA: TGTGCCAGCAGCCTAACCATTCAGAATTCACCCCTCCACTTT. This sequence encodes CASSLTIQNSPLHF.

The table lists this clonotype with many counts. This sequence joins TRBV9 and TRBJ2-3; D uncertain. Trimming shortened V by 5 bases and J by 2 bases, and 12 bases separated the two germline ends. Germline V gene lookup returns CDR1 SGDLS and CDR2 YYNGEE. CDR3 length: 14 amino acids. The CDR3 sequence is CASSYDPTTDTQYF. The CDR3 DNA reads TGTGCCAGCAGTTATGACCCGACCACAGATACGCAGTATTTT.